The 10 T cell receptor beta chains presented below share a single source sample, sequenced in a study of blood T cell repertoires in COVID-19. Some clones are missing from TCRdb's copy, which holds only in-frame ones; the method was immunoSEQ multiplex PCR. The sample gives around 270,000 clones, 88% of which show up once; about 4.1% is in the top ten. Sequencing used peripheral blood. These receptor sequences come from a man between 60 and 75 years old who had recovered from COVID-19.

The chain has TRBV7-6 and TRBJ2-7, with D possibly matching TRBD2 (6 bases). The V end was cut by 5 bases, the J end by 5 bases, with 13 bases between. Per the germline V gene, CDR1 is SGHVS and CDR2 is FNYEAQ. The CDR3 extends over 13 amino acids. CDR3 DNA sequence: TGTGCCAGCAGCCCAAGACTAGGCCACGAGCAGTACTTC. It yields the protein CASSPRLGHEQYF.

This clone has only one observation. The V call is TRBV30, the J call TRBJ2-4; 7 nucleotides line up with TRBD1. V was pared by 1 base and J by 7 bases, with 13 bases of the junction left unmatched. Germline V gene data show CDR1 as GTSNPN and CDR2 as SVGIG (reference sequence). This CDR3 region has 16 residues. CDR3: CAWSEAGGDLGNIQYF. The CDR3, as DNA: TGTGCCTGGAGTGAGGCAGGGGGAGATTTAGGGAACATTCAGTACTTC.

The V gene is TRBV6-2 or TRBV6-3, the J gene TRBJ2-1, with 7 nucleotides matching TRBD2. Germline V gives CDR1 MNHEY, CDR2 SVGEGT. Trimming at V came to 6 bases and at J to 6 bases, leaving 14 bases not matched to a gene. This CDR3 has 16 amino acids. As DNA, the CDR3 is TGTGCCAGCAGCCCATATACTAGCGTTTTTAGCAATGAGCAGTTCTTC. Translation: CASSPYTSVFSNEQFF.

The chain carries TRBV9 and TRBJ1-1; 7 bases line up with TRBD1. Trimming removed 4 bases from V and 1 base from J; junction bases left unmatched: 7. Germline assignment: CDR1 SGDLS and CDR2 YYNGEE. This CDR3 is 15 amino acids long. Here the CDR3 DNA reads TGTGCCAGCAGCCCCTTGGGGACAGCGAACACTGAAGCTTTCTTT. Protein product: CASSPLGTANTEAFF.

This clone was counted between two and nine times. The CDR3 coding sequence is TGTGCCAGCAAGATGGCCCTCCCGCCCTATGGCTACACCTTC. Translation gives CASKMALPPYGYTF. The V and J genes are TRBV27 and TRBJ1-2; D is uncertain. Per the germline V gene, CDR1 is MNHEY and CDR2 is SMNVEV (reference sequence). V was trimmed by 7 bases and J by 4 bases, leaving 16 bases between them. This CDR3 has 14 residues.

The CDR3: CATSRGVVTDTQYF. CDR3 DNA sequence: TGTGCCACCAGTCGGGGGGTAGTCACAGATACGCAGTATTTT. The chain combines TRBV24-1 with TRBJ2-3, with TRBD2 matching 7 bases. V trimming: 6 bases; J trimming: 2 bases; junction bases outside the gene matches: 4. The CDR3 is made up of 14 amino acids. Germline-derived CDR1 and CDR2 are KGHDR and SFDVKD.

The chain couples TRBV5-1 to TRBJ1-2; no reliable D call. The CDR3 has 14 residues. Trimming left V 0 bases short and J 6 bases short, with 12 bases between. The V gene's germline CDR1 is SGHRS and CDR2 YFSETQ. DNA of the CDR3: TGCGCCAGCAGCTTGGGGGCGGGAACTGATGGCTACACCTTC. It translates to CASSLGAGTDGYTF.

This rearrangement joins TRBV2 to TRBJ1-1; unclear D gene. The germline V and J ends were trimmed by 3 bases and 1 base, with 12 bases remaining between them. Germline V lookup: CDR1 SNHLY, CDR2 FYNNEI. The CDR3 runs 15 residues. CDR3 DNA sequence: TGTGCCAGCAGTGATAAAGGACGGGAGAACACTGAAGCTTTCTTT. Residues: CASSDKGRENTEAFF. Full variable domain (rest looked up from reference TRBV2 and TRBJ1-1): EPEVTQTPSHQVTQMGQEVILRCVPISNHLYFYWYRQILGQKVEFLVSFYNNEISEKSEIFDDQFSVERPDGSNFTLKIRSTKLEDSAMYFCASSDKGRENTEAFFGQGTRLTVV.

This sequence joins TRBV30 and TRBJ1-2; D may be TRBD1 (5 bases). Germline V gene data show CDR1 as GTSNPN and CDR2 as SVGIG (reference sequence). The CDR3 sequence is 13 residues long. V shed 3 bases and J shed 4 bases, with 12 bases lying between them. This CDR3 reads CAWRAKGVYGYTF. In DNA, the CDR3 is TGTGCCTGGAGAGCTAAAGGGGTCTATGGCTACACCTTC.

Of note for this clone: Distinct nucleotide sequences in the sample also encode this CDR3. V usage is TRBV29-1 and J usage is TRBJ2-7; 7 bases are shared with TRBD1. The CDR3 extends over 13 amino acids. Per the germline V gene, CDR1 is SQVTM and CDR2 is ANQGSEA. V was pared by 6 bases and J by 4 bases, with 9 bases of the junction left unmatched. CDR3 loop: CSVRGRGTYEQYF. The DNA for the CDR3 is TGCAGCGTCAGAGGCAGGGGGACATACGAGCAGTACTTC.